The 22 T cell receptor beta chains below all came from one sample that was sequenced in a study of blood T cells in healthy people across ages. It was with a sample-barcoded 5' primer and a J-beta primer mix that a second PCR of about 6 to 11 cycles was run. TCRdb passed the 5' RACE reads through MiXCR, listing each CDR3 protein once. The repertoire has about 800,000 distinct CDR3 sequences, 20% to 25% of them found once; the top ten carry around 3.6%. This sample was shared with a second study, whose subject was T cells of mothers and their children.

Sequencing was performed on blood. The receptors shown here come from a boy aged 10-17 years in good health.

The chain couples TRBV13 to TRBJ2-5, with unresolved D. V lost 4 bases and J 3 bases, leaving 15 bases between the germline ends. The V gene's germline CDR1 is PRHDT and CDR2 FYEKMQ (reference sequence). This CDR3 comprises 15 residues. The CDR3 region is CASSYMDGGKETQYF. Written as DNA, the CDR3 is TGTGCCAGCAGCTATATGGACGGTGGAAAAGAGACCCAGTACTTC.

This clonotype has more than one count but fewer than ten. This chain links TRBV27 with TRBJ2-2, with TRBD1 identical over 8 bases. V was pared by 5 bases and J by 6 bases, with 2 bases of the junction left unmatched. The CDR3 contains 13 residues. Germline CDR1 reads MNHEY; CDR2 reads SMNVEV (reference sequence). The CDR3 region has the DNA TGTGCCAGCAGTCCGACAGGGGCCGGGGAGCTGTTTTTT. Translating it yields CASSPTGAGELFF.

This sequence joins TRBV24-1 and TRBJ1-4; D call uncertain. The CDR3 extends over 15 amino acids. Germline V lookup: CDR1 KGHDR, CDR2 SFDVKD. Trimming left V 4 bases short and J 3 bases short, with 11 bases between. The CDR3 spells CATSDAEGPNEKLFF. CDR3 DNA sequence: TGTGCCACCAGTGACGCCGAGGGCCCTAATGAAAAACTGTTTTTT.

The chain uses TRBV29-1 and TRBJ2-5; 8 nucleotides match TRBD2. Germline CDR1 SQVTM, CDR2 ANQGSEA. With 7 bases clipped from V and 5 bases from J, the junction kept 9 bases outside the gene matches. CDR3 length: 13 residues. Written as DNA, the CDR3 is TGCAGCGGCTTAAGCGGGAGCGCGGAGACCCAGTACTTC. The encoded protein is CSGLSGSAETQYF.

Only a few counts were recorded for this clonotype. This chain connects TRBV10-3 to TRBJ1-1; D gene ambiguous. V was pared by 0 bases and J by 10 bases, with 6 bases between. This CDR3 comprises 11 residues. Germline V gene sequence: CDR1 ENHRY, CDR2 SYGVKD. In DNA, the CDR3 is TGTGCCATCAGTGAGTCTGGCCCAGCTTTCTTT. It specifies CAISESGPAFF.

CDR3 region: CAWSVSDTEAFF. In nucleotides, the CDR3 is TGTGCCTGGAGTGTATCGGACACTGAAGCTTTCTTT. The chain is built from TRBV30 and TRBJ1-1; D remains unclear. From germline, CDR1 is GTSNPN and CDR2 SVGIG (reference sequence). This CDR3 has 12 amino acids. V was clipped by 0 bases and J by 3 bases, with 5 bases between them.

The rearrangement joins TRBV4-1 to TRBJ2-5; 8 nucleotides match TRBD2. The tail of the sequence fits TRBJ2-7 better, so the J call may be wrong. The CDR3 has 15 residues. Germline V CDR1 and CDR2: MGHRA, YSYEKL. The CDR3 loop reads CASSPSAGGQYEQYF. The DNA for the CDR3 is TGCGCCAGCAGCCCGTCGGCGGGAGGACAGTACGAGCAGTACTTC.

This clonotype appeared many times. The V gene is TRBV27, the J gene TRBJ2-5; D ambiguous. The CDR3 is 13 amino acids. CDR1 MNHEY and CDR2 SMNVEV come from the germline V gene (reference sequence). Trimming stripped 2 bases from V and 4 bases from J, with 8 bases between. CDR3 sequence: CASSLGSLETQYF. CDR3 bases: TGTGCCAGCAGTTTAGGGTCCTTAGAGACCCAGTACTTC.

This clonotype was seen a few times. The CDR3 sequence: CASPTGGVGGELFF. CDR3 DNA: TGTGCCAGCCCTACCGGGGGCGTAGGCGGGGAGCTGTTTTTT. V usage is TRBV18 and J usage is TRBJ2-2, with D possibly being TRBD1 or TRBD2 (6 bases each). CDR3 length: 14 residues. With 8 bases removed from V and 7 bases from J, the gap between germline ends came to 17 bases. CDR1 is KGHSH and CDR2 is LQKENI in the germline V gene.

V is TRBV5-1 and J is TRBJ1-2, with a possible D match to TRBD1 (5 bases). The germline V gene has CDR1 SGHRS and CDR2 YFSETQ. The CDR3 spans 12 residues. V dropped 4 bases and J dropped 7 bases, with 11 bases sitting between them. The CDR3 region has the DNA TGCGCCAGCAGCGACTCAGGGTTTGGCTACACCTTC. Encoded protein: CASSDSGFGYTF.

The V call is TRBV28, the J call TRBJ1-2; possible D gene TRBD1, 5 bases. V was clipped by 2 bases and J by 4 bases, with 8 bases between them. CDR3 length: 13 amino acids. The germline V gene has CDR1 MDHEN and CDR2 SYDVKM. CDR3 sequence reads: CASSLRGLYGYTF. Here the CDR3 DNA reads TGTGCCAGCAGTTTAAGGGGCCTCTATGGCTACACCTTC.

Only a few counts were recorded for this clonotype. The chain recombines TRBV19 with TRBJ1-2, with D hard to call. Per the germline V gene, CDR1 is LNHDA and CDR2 is SQIVND (reference sequence). The V and J ends lost 6 bases and 6 bases respectively, with 17 bases between them. This CDR3 contains 14 residues. This chain's CDR3 is CASSIFFDTDGYTF. As DNA, the CDR3 is TGTGCCAGTAGCATCTTCTTCGACACGGATGGCTACACCTTC.

This clonotype was counted between two and nine times. The CDR3 spells CASSIQGNTEAFF. The DNA of the CDR3 is TGTGCCAGCAGTATACAGGGGAACACTGAAGCTTTCTTT. The chain employs TRBV12-3 or TRBV12-4 and TRBJ1-1; a weak D match, TRBD1 (6 bases). CDR3 length: 13 amino acids. V was trimmed by 5 bases and J by 1 base, leaving 8 bases between them.

The chain combines TRBV6-5 with TRBJ1-1; TRBD1 might be the D (5 bases). Trimming took off 6 bases at V and 0 bases at J, with 11 bases between the two ends. In germline, CDR1 is MNHEY, CDR2 SVGAGI. The CDR3 consists of 14 residues. The CDR3 coding sequence is TGTGCCAGCAGGCGACAGATACTGAACACTGAAGCTTTCTTT. This codes for CASRRQILNTEAFF.

V usage is TRBV7-2 and J usage is TRBJ1-1; 7 bases are a match to TRBD1. CDR3 size: 15 residues. The V gene end was trimmed by 6 bases and the J gene end by 0 bases; junction bases not matched to a gene: 7. Germline CDR1 reads SGHTA; CDR2 reads FQGNSA. The CDR3 reads CASSRGGLMNTEAFF. The CDR3 nucleotides are TGTGCCAGCAGTCGAGGGGGCCTTATGAACACTGAAGCTTTCTTT.

This clonotype occurred once. V is TRBV4-2 and J is TRBJ2-2; 10 nucleotides match TRBD2. V shed 0 bases and J 7 bases; nucleotides not matched to a gene: 5. In germline, CDR1 is LGHNA, CDR2 YNFKEQ. The CDR3 sequence is 16 residues long. The CDR3 here is CASSQDPSGRGGELFF. The CDR3 coding sequence is TGTGCCAGCAGCCAAGACCCTAGCGGGAGAGGCGGGGAGCTGTTTTTT.

This clonotype was picked up one time. J is TRBJ2-3 and V is TRBV27; TRBD2 agrees at 9 bases. V lost 2 bases, J lost 4 bases, and 7 bases stayed unmatched. CDR1 is MNHEY, CDR2 SMNVEV, per germline (reference sequence). CDR3 size: 16 residues. The CDR3, as DNA: TGTGCCAGCAGTTTACCTAGCGGGGTCGGTCCAGATACGCAGTATTTT. Residues: CASSLPSGVGPDTQYF.

This clonotype was counted between two and nine times. This sequence joins TRBV27 and TRBJ1-5; D gene uncertain. CDR1 and CDR2 from the germline V gene are MNHEY and SMNVEV (reference sequence). This CDR3 region has 13 residues. The germline V and J ends were trimmed by 3 bases and 3 bases, with 6 bases remaining between them. CDR3 protein: CASSFGHNQPQHF. CDR3 coding DNA: TGTGCCAGCAGTTTCGGTCACAATCAGCCCCAGCATTTT.

J is TRBJ2-5 and V is TRBV6-5; D unresolved. This CDR3 is built from 14 residues. Per germline, CDR1 MNHEY and CDR2 SVGAGI. Between the trimmed V and J ends, which lost 4 bases and 4 bases, there was a span of 13 bases. The CDR3 protein is CASSWAVARETQYF. CDR3 bases: TGTGCCAGCAGTTGGGCGGTAGCCCGAGAGACCCAGTACTTC.

This clonotype was recorded a few times. J is TRBJ2-5 and V is TRBV7-9; D is perhaps TRBD2 (5 bases). Germline lookup yields CDR1 SEHNR and CDR2 FQNEAQ (reference sequence). Between the trimmed V and J ends, which lost 3 bases and 2 bases, there was a span of 10 bases. CDR3 length equals 14 residues. CDR3 nucleotide sequence: TGTGCCAGCAGCTTGCAAGGAGGACAAGAGACCCAGTACTTC. It yields the protein CASSLQGGQETQYF.

The chain is built from TRBV28 and TRBJ1-5; unclear D gene. V lost 1 base to trimming and J lost 1 base, with 8 bases between them. Germline CDR1 is MDHEN and CDR2 is SYDVKM. This CDR3 spans 15 amino acids. For the CDR3, the DNA is TGTGCCAGCAGTTTATTGGCATCGAGCAATCAGCCCCAGCATTTT. Translated: CASSLLASSNQPQHF.

This clonotype was recorded a few times. The chain joins TRBV5-1 to TRBJ1-3, with D unclear. Germline V lookup: CDR1 SGHRS, CDR2 YFSETQ. This CDR3 region has 15 residues. V shed 2 bases and J shed 0 bases, with 9 bases lying between them. The CDR3 bases are TGCGCCAGCAGCTTTGGGTCGAGCTCTGGAAACACCATATATTTT. Its protein product is CASSFGSSSGNTIYF.